These T cell receptor beta chains were read from a single sample in a study of cytomegalovirus exposure and HLA in healthy donors. Data came from immunoSEQ multiplex PCR; TCRdb stores just in-frame clones and leaves some out. The table has roughly 57,000 clones, approximately 84% seen once; the top ten hold 2.9%. The source material was PBMCs. The receptors were gathered from a man aged 50 to 60 in good health and CMV-seronegative. Both conserved end residues are part of each CDR3. Fields, in order: J gene, V gene, clone size, D gene, CDR3 DNA, CDR3 protein. D genes are given only for firm matches. The size of a clone is reported for some rows only, either as once, few or many, or as a class for expanded clones.

TRBJ2-5,TRBV5-4,few,TRBD1,TGTGCCAGCAGCTACACAGGGGAAGAGACCCAGTACTTC,CASSYTGEETQYF
TRBJ2-7,TRBV5-6,NA,TRBD1,TGTGCCAGCAGCACACCGGGACAGGGTGGCGAGCAGTACTTC,CASSTPGQGGEQYF
TRBJ2-5,TRBV7-3,NA,TRBD2,TGTGCCAGCAGCTTATCGGGCGGGGGGGCCTTGGAGACCCAGTACTTC,CASSLSGGGALETQYF
TRBJ1-5,TRBV7-8,NA,TRBD1,TGTGCCAGCAGCGCTAGCGACAGGGAAAGCAATCAGCCCCAGCATTTT,CASSASDRESNQPQHF
TRBJ2-7,TRBV18,NA,TRBD1,TGTGCCAGCTCACCAGCCAGGGGACAGGGATCTTACGAGCAGTACTTC,CASSPARGQGSYEQYF
TRBJ1-1,TRBV25-1,NA,NA,TGTGCCAGCAAGACCACAGGGCTAGGGTTAAACACTGAAGCTTTCTTT,CASKTTGLGLNTEAFF
TRBJ2-3,TRBV10-1,NA,NA,TGCGCCAGCAGTGAGAAGGTAGCGGCGTCAGATACGCAGTATTTT,CASSEKVAASDTQYF
TRBJ2-7,TRBV19,NA,NA,TGTGCCAGTAGTATTAGGGACTCAACCTACGAGCAGTACTTC,CASSIRDSTYEQYF
TRBJ2-7,TRBV7-2,NA,TRBD1,TGTGCCAGCAGCTTAGCCGTAACTAGGACAGGGGGATTTTTAAACTACGAGCAGTACTTC,CASSLAVTRTGGFLNYEQYF
TRBJ2-1,TRBV5-6,NA,NA,TGTGCCAGCAGCTTCGGACAGCTCCCGACCAATGAGCAGTTCTTC,CASSFGQLPTNEQFF
TRBJ2-2,TRBV6-5,NA,TRBD1,TGTGCCAGCAGTTCCCGACAGGGCGGATGGACGGAGCTGTTTTTT,CASSSRQGGWTELFF
TRBJ2-2,TRBV5-8,once,NA,TGTGCCAGCAGCTTGGTGGTGGGGAGAAGAACCGGGGAGCTGTTTTTT,CASSLVVGRRTGELFF